The 32 T cell receptor beta chains given below trace back to one sample, sequenced in a study of CD8 T cells in ankylosing spondylitis. TCRdb used MiXCR to reprocess the 5' RACE reads, holding one entry per CDR3 protein. The table includes roughly 240,000 distinct CDR3 sequences, under 8.5% detected once. Sample: blood, either unsorted or a sorted T cell fraction (not recorded which). The receptor set was obtained from a female donor with ankylosing spondylitis or in good health (not recorded which).

This clonotype was detected many times. The V call is TRBV6-2 or TRBV6-3, the J call TRBJ2-7; no clear D. Germline lookup yields CDR1 MNHEY and CDR2 SVGEGT. Trimming left V 0 bases short and J 0 bases short, with 9 bases between. The CDR3 consists of 15 residues. This CDR3 reads CASSYSISFSYEQYF. Written as DNA, the CDR3 is TGTGCCAGCAGTTACTCGATCAGTTTCTCCTACGAGCAGTACTTC.

There are many counts of this clonotype. The V gene is TRBV7-6, the J gene TRBJ1-3; the match to TRBD1 covers 8 bases. J gave up 4 bases and V 5 bases, and 4 bases lay outside the gene matches. This CDR3 has 14 residues. Germline CDR1 reads SGHVS; CDR2 reads FNYEAQ. Written as DNA, the CDR3 is TGTGCCAGCAGCCCCCGGGACAGGGGAAACACCATATATTTT. Its protein product is CASSPRDRGNTIYF. Full variable domain (missing parts from reference TRBV7-6 and TRBJ1-3): GAGVSQSPRYKVTKRGQDVALRCDPISGHVSLYWYRQALGQGPEFLTYFNYEAQQDKSGLPNDRFSAERPEGSISTLTIQRTEQRDSAMYRCASSPRDRGNTIYFGEGSWLTVV.

This clonotype appeared a few times. The chain has TRBV11-2 and TRBJ2-3; tentatively, D is TRBD2 (6 bases). V was clipped by 0 bases and J by 2 bases, with 15 bases between them. Germline lookup yields CDR1 SGHAT and CDR2 FQNNGV. This CDR3 is built from 17 residues. This chain's CDR3 is CASSLERVGLLTDTQYF. Written as DNA, the CDR3 is TGTGCCAGCAGCTTAGAGAGGGTGGGACTCCTCACAGATACGCAGTATTTT.

This clonotype was detected ten times or more. The chain recombines TRBV20-1 with TRBJ2-7; the D call may be TRBD1 or TRBD2 (6 bases each). V lost 5 bases and J lost 2, with 13 bases in between. The CDR3 is 13 residues long. The germline V gene encodes CDR1 DFQATT and CDR2 SNEGSKA (reference sequence). Here the CDR3 DNA reads TGCAGTGCTGAAGGGGGGACGGCCTACGAGCAGTACTTC. It is translated as CSAEGGTAYEQYF.

This clonotype came up many times. The chain recombines TRBV15 with TRBJ2-1; 10 positions agree with TRBD2. The CDR3 is 17 residues long. The junction had 6 bases not matched to a gene; V was cut back by 4 bases and J by 0 bases. The germline gives CDR1 LNHNV, CDR2 YYDKDF (reference sequence). CDR3 DNA: TGTGCCACCAGCAATGGACTAGCGGTTAGCTCCTACAATGAGCAGTTCTTC. It encodes CATSNGLAVSSYNEQFF.

The table lists this clonotype with many counts. The chain links TRBV5-1 to TRBJ2-1; TRBD2 matches 11 bases. Losses at the gene ends were 0 bases for V and 7 bases for J; bases not matched to a gene: 3. The CDR3 has 15 residues. CDR1 is SGHRS and CDR2 is YFSETQ in the germline V gene. The CDR3, as DNA: TGCGCCAGCAGCTTGGGACTAGCGGGATTGAATGAGCAGTTCTTC. This codes for CASSLGLAGLNEQFF.

This clonotype has a count of ten or more. The chain recombines TRBV20-1 with TRBJ2-7; D is ambiguous. The CDR3 loop spans 10 amino acids. V lost 6 bases, J lost 4 bases, and 7 bases lay in between. Germline V gene lookup returns CDR1 DFQATT and CDR2 SNEGSKA (reference sequence). The CDR3 spells CSARKYEQYF. Written as DNA, the CDR3 is TGCAGTGCGAGAAAATACGAGCAGTACTTC.

This clonotype has a handful of counts. The V gene is TRBV20-1, the J gene TRBJ2-3, with 12 bases lining up with TRBD2. Germline V gene sequence: CDR1 DFQATT, CDR2 SNEGSKA (reference sequence). CDR3 size: 18 residues. V gave up 5 bases and J gave up 2 bases; unmatched junction bases: 14. The DNA of the CDR3 is TGCAGTGCTCCCCGACTAGCGGGAGAAGAGGGGTACACAGATACGCAGTATTTT. Its protein product is CSAPRLAGEEGYTDTQYF.

This clonotype came up many times. The chain recombines TRBV24-1 with TRBJ1-5; 8 nucleotides match TRBD1. This CDR3 has 16 residues. Germline CDR1 KGHDR, CDR2 SFDVKD. The trim removed 4 bases at V and 4 bases at J, leaving 8 bases unmatched. CDR3 bases: TGTGCCACCAGTGAGGCGGGGACAGGATCTAATCAGCCCCAGCATTTT. It is translated as CATSEAGTGSNQPQHF.

This clonotype has just a few counts. V and J are TRBV20-1 and TRBJ2-2, with TRBD2 matching 8 bases. J gave up 8 bases and V 6 bases, and 14 bases lay outside the gene matches. In germline, CDR1 is DFQATT, CDR2 SNEGSKA (reference sequence). The CDR3 spans 15 residues. The CDR3 DNA reads as TGCAGTGCAAAGGGGCGGGAGGTCCGACCGGGGGAGCTGTTTTTT. Translation: CSAKGREVRPGELFF.

This clonotype was recorded at least ten times. The chain links TRBV29-1 to TRBJ2-1; D might be TRBD1 or TRBD2, each matching 5 bases. The ends were cut back, 7 bases at V and 8 bases at J, with 12 bases in the middle. Germline values: CDR1 SQVTM, CDR2 ANQGSEA. The CDR3 runs to 11 residues. This CDR3 reads CSAGWGYEQFF. The CDR3 region has the DNA TGCAGCGCCGGGTGGGGGTATGAGCAGTTCTTC.

The rearrangement links TRBV20-1 to TRBJ2-5, with 11 bases matching TRBD2. V shed 4 bases, J shed 2 bases, and the junction held 6 bases outside the gene matches. The germline gives CDR1 DFQATT, CDR2 SNEGSKA (reference sequence). The length of the CDR3 is 15 residues. The CDR3 protein is CSATLTSGIQETQYF. CDR3 DNA sequence: TGCAGTGCTACTCTGACTAGCGGGATTCAAGAGACCCAGTACTTC.

The table lists this clonotype with a few counts. This chain links TRBV6-5 with TRBJ1-6; D uncertain. Trimming shortened V by 0 bases and J by 5 bases, and 14 bases separated the two germline ends. CDR1 MNHEY and CDR2 SVGAGI come from the germline V gene. The CDR3 loop spans 17 amino acids. The CDR3 region has the DNA TGTGCCAGCAGTTACTCGCGGCGGAGGGCCAATAATTCACCCCTCCACTTT. As protein: CASSYSRRRANNSPLHF.

This clonotype was counted at least ten times. The chain recombines TRBV6-2 or TRBV6-3 with TRBJ1-5; tentative D call: TRBD1 (5 bases). The CDR3 is 14 amino acids. V dropped 0 bases and J dropped 5 bases, with 8 bases sitting between them. Germline CDR1 and CDR2: MNHEY and SVGEGT. The CDR3 is CASSYSEGHQPQHF. CDR3 bases: TGTGCCAGCAGTTACTCGGAGGGGCATCAGCCCCAGCATTTT.

The chain uses TRBV28 and TRBJ1-6; maybe TRBD1 (6 bases). V gave up 3 bases and J gave up 7 bases, with 13 bases separating them. CDR1 is MDHEN and CDR2 is SYDVKM in the germline V gene. CDR3 length: 15 residues. CDR3 in amino acids: CASSFLRGGNSPLHF. The DNA for the CDR3 is TGTGCCAGCAGTTTCCTCAGGGGTGGAAATTCACCCCTCCACTTT.

The table lists this clonotype with many counts. This rearrangement joins TRBV10-2 to TRBJ2-1, with 12 bases identical to TRBD2. The trim removed 10 bases at V and 6 bases at J, leaving 7 bases unmatched. CDR1 is WSHSY, CDR2 SAAADI, per germline. CDR3 size: 14 residues. The CDR3 reads CATRTSGNTNEQFF. CDR3 bases: TGCGCCACTAGGACTAGCGGGAATACCAATGAGCAGTTCTTC.

In this sample, this clonotype turned up a few times. This rearrangement joins TRBV27 to TRBJ1-5; 7 bases agree with TRBD1. The CDR3 extends over 15 amino acids. Germline CDR1 reads MNHEY; CDR2 reads SMNVEV (reference sequence). V was pared by 4 bases and J by 6 bases, with 9 bases of the junction left unmatched. The CDR3 region is CASSSPDRESQPQHF. The CDR3 DNA reads as TGTGCCAGCAGTTCCCCCGACAGGGAAAGTCAGCCCCAGCATTTT.

This clonotype was detected ten times or more. The chain couples TRBV27 to TRBJ2-7; 8 nucleotides line up with TRBD1. The CDR3 totals 13 residues. CDR1 and CDR2 from the germline V gene are MNHEY and SMNVEV (reference sequence). V lost 6 bases, J lost 9 bases, and 10 bases stayed unmatched. This CDR3 reads CASSRDRKGGQYF. The CDR3 DNA is TGTGCCAGCAGCCGGGACAGGAAAGGCGGGCAGTACTTC.

Many counts were recorded for this clonotype. This chain uses TRBV5-1 with TRBJ2-2, with TRBD1 matching 9 bases. Germline V gene data show CDR1 as SGHRS and CDR2 as YFSETQ. Trimming removed 4 bases from V and 5 bases from J; junction bases left unmatched: 6. This CDR3 has 15 amino acids. The DNA for the CDR3 is TGCGCCAGCAGCCGATCGGGACAGGGAACCGGGGAGCTGTTTTTT. Protein: CASSRSGQGTGELFF.

This clonotype was counted between two and nine times. The chain has TRBV2 and TRBJ2-3; D may be TRBD2 (6 bases). Germline V gene sequence: CDR1 SNHLY, CDR2 FYNNEI. With 7 bases removed from V and 2 bases from J, the gap between germline ends came to 13 bases. The CDR3 extends over 14 amino acids. CDR3 sequence reads: CASTEADYTDTQYF. As DNA, the CDR3 is TGTGCCAGCACCGAAGCGGACTACACAGATACGCAGTATTTT.

This clonotype was seen ten or more times. This rearrangement joins TRBV6-1 to TRBJ2-5; 8 bases match TRBD2. Germline V gene sequence: CDR1 MNHNS, CDR2 SASEGT. There are 14 residues in the CDR3. The V gene end was trimmed by 5 bases and the J gene end by 7 bases; junction bases not matched to a gene: 9. CDR3 nucleotides: TGTGCCAGCAGTATTGGCCGGGGGGGAGGGACCCAGTACTTC. Its protein is CASSIGRGGGTQYF.

This clonotype was recorded at least ten times. The chain employs TRBV12-5 and TRBJ2-1; no clear D gene. This CDR3 contains 14 residues. The V and J ends lost 4 bases and 6 bases respectively, with 13 bases between them. Germline V gene sequence: CDR1 LGHNT, CDR2 FRNRAP. The CDR3 reads CASGSPEVGNEQFF. The CDR3, as DNA: TGTGCTAGTGGTTCCCCCGAAGTCGGCAATGAGCAGTTCTTC.

This clonotype was observed at least ten times. The chain is built from TRBV20-1 and TRBJ1-1, with 7 bases fitting TRBD1. The CDR3 length is 13 residues. The germline V gene has CDR1 DFQATT and CDR2 SNEGSKA (reference sequence). The ends lost 6 bases at V and 3 bases at J; junction bases unmatched: 7. The CDR3 loop is CSAARGLDTEAFF. The CDR3, as DNA: TGCAGTGCCGCAAGGGGGCTGGACACTGAAGCTTTCTTT.

Ten or more counts support this clonotype. The V and J genes are TRBV5-1 and TRBJ2-7; 7 bases map to TRBD2. The V segment lost 2 bases and the J segment 6 bases; nucleotides outside the gene matches: 11. The length of the CDR3 is 15 residues. In germline, CDR1 is SGHRS, CDR2 YFSETQ. The CDR3 sequence is CASSFPSGSLGEQYF. CDR3 nucleotide sequence: TGCGCCAGCAGCTTCCCTAGCGGCTCACTTGGCGAGCAGTACTTC.

This clonotype was observed many times. The CDR3 sequence is CASSFPGSGSSPLHF. In nucleotides, the CDR3 is TGTGCCAGCAGCTTCCCGGGTAGTGGAAGTTCACCCCTCCACTTT. V gene TRBV5-6 combines with J gene TRBJ1-6; D unresolved. V was shortened by 2 bases and J by 9 bases, with 15 bases between the two germline ends. This CDR3 is built from 15 residues. Germline values: CDR1 SGHDT, CDR2 YYEEEE.

V and J are TRBV18 and TRBJ2-5; tentative D call: TRBD2 (6 bases). Trimming stripped 4 bases from V and 2 bases from J, with 20 bases between. Germline values: CDR1 KGHSH, CDR2 LQKENI. The CDR3 sequence is 17 residues long. CDR3 amino acids: CASSLRSSGVEQETQYF. In DNA form, the CDR3 reads TGTGCCAGCTCACTACGAAGTAGCGGAGTTGAACAAGAGACCCAGTACTTC.

This clonotype was found many times. V and J are TRBV19 and TRBJ1-5, with D uncertain. Germline CDR1 reads LNHDA; CDR2 reads SQIVND (reference sequence). V lost 2 bases, J lost 7 bases, and 9 bases lay in between. CDR3 length: 13 amino acids. CDR3 region: CASSIPGSQPQHF. DNA of the CDR3: TGTGCCAGTAGTATACCGGGGAGCCAGCCCCAGCATTTT.

This clonotype was seen at least ten times. The rearrangement joins TRBV7-9 to TRBJ2-5, with D perhaps matching TRBD2 (5 bases). The CDR3 is made up of 14 amino acids. The V end lost 1 base, the J end lost 7 bases, and 13 bases lay between the germline ends. Germline CDR1 and CDR2: SEHNR and FQNEAQ (reference sequence). CDR3 residues: CASSLGADYGTQYF. The CDR3 DNA reads as TGTGCCAGCAGCTTAGGGGCCGACTACGGGACCCAGTACTTC.

This clonotype was detected ten times or more. The V gene is TRBV5-1, the J gene TRBJ1-1, with D hard to call. Germline V CDR1 and CDR2: SGHRS, YFSETQ. The CDR3 has 12 amino acids. V was clipped by 0 bases and J by 3 bases, with 3 bases between them. CDR3 loop: CASSLVDTEAFF. The CDR3 DNA is TGCGCCAGCAGCTTGGTTGACACTGAAGCTTTCTTT. Variable domain in full (rest from reference TRBV5-1 and TRBJ1-1): KAGVTQTPRYLIKTRGQQVTLSCSPISGHRSVSWYQQTPGQGLQFLFEYFSETQRNKGNFPGRFSGRQFSNSRSEMNVSTLELGDSALYLCASSLVDTEAFFGQGTRLTVV.

Ten or more counts support this clonotype. V is TRBV20-1 and J is TRBJ2-2; the D is unclear. The germline CDR1 and CDR2 sequences are DFQATT and SNEGSKA (reference sequence). V was clipped by 6 bases and J by 0 bases, with 17 bases between them. This CDR3 spans 16 amino acids. CDR3 in amino acids: CSASSWAGSNTGELFF. In DNA, the CDR3 is TGCAGTGCCTCCTCGTGGGCCGGATCGAACACCGGGGAGCTGTTTTTT.

The sample holds many counts of this clonotype. The V call is TRBV5-1, the J call TRBJ2-7, with D tentatively TRBD1 or TRBD2 (7 bases each). V was cut by 2 bases and J by 5 bases, with 14 bases left in between. The germline CDR1 and CDR2 sequences are SGHRS and YFSETQ. The CDR3 spans 14 residues. The DNA of the CDR3 is TGCGCCAGCAGCTTCCCAGGGGGGGGGGACGAGCAGTACTTC. Residues: CASSFPGGGDEQYF.

In its sample, this clonotype was seen many times. The rearrangement uses TRBV4-2 and TRBJ1-1; possible D gene TRBD1, 5 bases. The CDR3 consists of 11 residues. Trimming stripped 1 base from V and 10 bases from J, with 7 bases between. Germline CDR1 and CDR2: LGHNA and YNFKEQ. The CDR3 DNA follows: TGTGCCAGCAGCCAAGGGGGGGGAGCTTTCTTT. Protein: CASSQGGGAFF.